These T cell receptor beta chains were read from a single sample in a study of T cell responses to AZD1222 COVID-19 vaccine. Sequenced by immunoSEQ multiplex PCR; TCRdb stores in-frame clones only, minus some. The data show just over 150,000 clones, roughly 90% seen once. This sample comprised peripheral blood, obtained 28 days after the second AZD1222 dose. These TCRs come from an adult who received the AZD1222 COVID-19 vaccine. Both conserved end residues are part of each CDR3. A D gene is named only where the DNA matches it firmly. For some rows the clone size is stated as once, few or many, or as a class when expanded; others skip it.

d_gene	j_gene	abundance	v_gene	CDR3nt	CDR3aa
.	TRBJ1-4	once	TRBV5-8	TGTGCCAGCAGCTTGCCTGGGGGGAGTAATGAAAAACTGTTTTTT	CASSLPGGSNEKLFF
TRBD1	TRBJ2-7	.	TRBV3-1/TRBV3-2	TGTGCCAGCAGCCGCTACAGGGGGCCCTACGAGCAGTACTTC	CASSRYRGPYEQYF
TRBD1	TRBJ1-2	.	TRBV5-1	TGCGCCAGCAGCGGGAGGACAGGGGGCATTGTGTATGGCTACACCTTC	CASSGRTGGIVYGYTF
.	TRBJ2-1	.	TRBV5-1	TGCGCCAGCAGCTCGCAAAATGAGCAGTTCTTC	CASSSQNEQFF
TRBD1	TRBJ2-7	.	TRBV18	TGTGCCAGCTCACCGGACAGGGTAACGGACGAGCAGTACTTC	CASSPDRVTDEQYF
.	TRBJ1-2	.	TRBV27	TGTGCCAGCAGTTTAGGGGGTCGACCCCTCTATGGCTACACCTTC	CASSLGGRPLYGYTF
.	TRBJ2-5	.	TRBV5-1	TGCGCCAGCAGCTTGAACTTTGGGGGTTCTCAAGAGACCCAGTACTTC	CASSLNFGGSQETQYF
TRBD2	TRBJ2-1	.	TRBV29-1	TGCAGCGTTAGGAGCGGGAGGGCCGTCCATGAGCAGTTCTTC	CSVRSGRAVHEQFF
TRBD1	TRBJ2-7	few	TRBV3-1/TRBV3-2	TGTGCCAGCAGCCGGACAGGGTACGAGCAGTACTTC	CASSRTGYEQYF
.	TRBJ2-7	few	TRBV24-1	TGTGCCACCAGTGATTCAACAGATTACGAGCAGTACTTC	CATSDSTDYEQYF
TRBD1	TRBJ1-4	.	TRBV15	TGTGCCACCAGCAAGTCAGGGGGTAGAACTAATGAAAAACTGTTTTTT	CATSKSGGRTNEKLFF
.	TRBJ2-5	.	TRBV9	TGTGCCAGCAGCCCAGCTTCGGGGGCCCGGGGGACCCAGTACTTC	CASSPASGARGTQYF
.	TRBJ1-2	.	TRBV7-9	TGTGCCAGCATTTCCGAGGGCGGCGATGGCTACACCTTC	CASISEGGDGYTF
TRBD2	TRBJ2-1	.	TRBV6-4	TGTGCCAGCAGTCCCGGGACTAGCAATGAGCAGTTCTTC	CASSPGTSNEQFF
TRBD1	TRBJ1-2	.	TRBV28	TGTGCCAGCAGTTCTTCCCGGGACAGGTCTGGGACCTTC	CASSSSRDRSGTF
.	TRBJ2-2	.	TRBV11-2	TGTGCCAGCAGCCATTACTCGGGGGGCGGTGGGGAGCTGTTTTTT	CASSHYSGGGGELFF
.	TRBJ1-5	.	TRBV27	TGTGCCAGCAGTTCCCCGAGCAGGGGAAAAGGCCAGCCCCAGCATTTT	CASSSPSRGKGQPQHF
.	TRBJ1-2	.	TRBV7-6	TGTGCCAGCAGCTCAGGGGTTGGGCGGGGCCCGGGGAGACGTTTATATGGCTACACCTTC	CASSSGVGRGPGRRLYGYTF
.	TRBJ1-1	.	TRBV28	TGTGCCAGCAGCCTGGCGGGACGCACTGAAGCTTTCTTT	CASSLAGRTEAFF
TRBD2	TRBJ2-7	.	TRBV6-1	TGTGCCAGCAGTGAGTCATTGGGGACTAGCGGGTACGAGCAGTACTTC	CASSESLGTSGYEQYF
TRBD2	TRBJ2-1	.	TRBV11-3	TGTGCCAGCAGCTATGGGACTAGCGGGGGTTACAATGAGCAGTTCTTC	CASSYGTSGGYNEQFF
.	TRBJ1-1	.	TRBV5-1	TGCGCCAGCAGCTTCGGCCCGGGGCCCGATATTGGAGCTTTCTTT	CASSFGPGPDIGAFF
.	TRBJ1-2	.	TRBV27	TGTGCCAGCAGTTTATCGAGCACCGTGATAGGTTACACCTTC	CASSLSSTVIGYTF
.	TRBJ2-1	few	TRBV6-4	TGTGCCAGCAGTGACAGCTCCTACAATGAGCAGTTCTTC	CASSDSSYNEQFF
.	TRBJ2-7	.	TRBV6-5	TGTGCCAGCAGTCCACGGGCAGCCAGAGGCGACGAGCAGTACTTC	CASSPRAARGDEQYF
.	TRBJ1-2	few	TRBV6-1	TGTGCCAGCAGTGAAGCATACAGGGTTCATGGCTACACCTTC	CASSEAYRVHGYTF
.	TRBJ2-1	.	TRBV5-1	TGCGCCAGCAGCCCAATAGCGGCCTCCTACAATGAGCAGTTCTTC	CASSPIAASYNEQFF
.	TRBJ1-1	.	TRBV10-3	TGTGCCATCAGTGACGGGGGGAAGGGGATGAACACTGAAGCTTTCTTT	CAISDGGKGMNTEAFF
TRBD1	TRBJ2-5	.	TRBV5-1	TGCGCCAGCAGCTCCAACACAGGGGTAGAGACCCAGTACTTC	CASSSNTGVETQYF
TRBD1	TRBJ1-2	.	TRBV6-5	TGTGCCAGCAGGGACAGGGAGAATGGCTACACCTTC	CASRDRENGYTF
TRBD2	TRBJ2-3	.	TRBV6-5	TGTGCCAGCAGCCTCAACAGCGGGACGCCAGATACGCAGTATTTT	CASSLNSGTPDTQYF
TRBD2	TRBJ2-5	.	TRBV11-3	TGTGCCAGCAGCTTAGCGGGAGGTTTGGAGACCCAGTACTTC	CASSLAGGLETQYF
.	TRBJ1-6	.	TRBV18	TGTGCCAGCTCACCGGGTGGGCCCCTCCACTTT	CASSPGGPLHF
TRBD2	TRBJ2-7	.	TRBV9	TGTGCCAGCAGCGTAGGAGCGGGAGGGTTTTTTGGGGGTGAGCAGTACTTC	CASSVGAGGFFGGEQYF
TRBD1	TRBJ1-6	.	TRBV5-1	TGCGCCAGCAGCTTCGGGGGCTCCGGGGGGACAGGCGGTTCACCCCTCCACTTT	CASSFGGSGGTGGSPLHF
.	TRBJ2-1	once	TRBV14	TGTGCCAGCAGTCGGTTTTCCTACAATGAGCAGTTCTTC	CASSRFSYNEQFF
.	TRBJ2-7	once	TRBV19	TGTGCCAGTGTGACAGGAGACGAGCAGTACTTC	CASVTGDEQYF
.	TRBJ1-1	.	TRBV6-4	TGTGCCAGCAGCGAACAGTTCATGAACACTGAAGCTTTCTTT	CASSEQFMNTEAFF
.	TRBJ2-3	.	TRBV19	TGTGCCAGTAGTATTTACGAAGGTACAGATACGCAGTATTTT	CASSIYEGTDTQYF
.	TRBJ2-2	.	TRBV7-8	TGTGCCAGCAGCTTAAGAGGTATCGACACCGGGGAGCTGTTTTTT	CASSLRGIDTGELFF
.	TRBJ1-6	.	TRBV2	TGTGCCAGCAGTGAACCGAGGGGTAATTCACCCCTCCACTTT	CASSEPRGNSPLHF
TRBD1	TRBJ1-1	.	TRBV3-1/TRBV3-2	TGTGCCAGCAGCCAAGACGGGTTCTCGCGGGACAGGACTATTGAAGCTTTCTTT	CASSQDGFSRDRTIEAFF
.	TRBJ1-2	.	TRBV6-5	TGTGCCAGCAGTCCCCTCGGGGCTAACTATGGCTACACCTTC	CASSPLGANYGYTF
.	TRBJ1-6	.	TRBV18	TGTGCCAGCTCCCTTATCCCGACGGGCCCTAGGGAAAATGCTAATTCACCCCTCCACTTT	CASSLIPTGPRENANSPLHF
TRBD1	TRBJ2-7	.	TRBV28	TGTGCCAGCAGTACCGATTGGAAGGGGGCGTCCTACGAGCAGTACTTC	CASSTDWKGASYEQYF
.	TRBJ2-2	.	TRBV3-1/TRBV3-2	TGTGCCAGCAGCCAATCCCGGATGGCAGGGCGTCACGGGGAGCTGTTTTTT	CASSQSRMAGRHGELFF
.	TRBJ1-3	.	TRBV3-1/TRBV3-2	TGTGCCAGCAGCCTTTACTCTGGAAACACCATATATTTT	CASSLYSGNTIYF
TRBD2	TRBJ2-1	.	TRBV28	TGTGCCAGCAGTTCCGCTACTAGCGGGAGTTACAATGAGCAGTTCTTC	CASSSATSGSYNEQFF